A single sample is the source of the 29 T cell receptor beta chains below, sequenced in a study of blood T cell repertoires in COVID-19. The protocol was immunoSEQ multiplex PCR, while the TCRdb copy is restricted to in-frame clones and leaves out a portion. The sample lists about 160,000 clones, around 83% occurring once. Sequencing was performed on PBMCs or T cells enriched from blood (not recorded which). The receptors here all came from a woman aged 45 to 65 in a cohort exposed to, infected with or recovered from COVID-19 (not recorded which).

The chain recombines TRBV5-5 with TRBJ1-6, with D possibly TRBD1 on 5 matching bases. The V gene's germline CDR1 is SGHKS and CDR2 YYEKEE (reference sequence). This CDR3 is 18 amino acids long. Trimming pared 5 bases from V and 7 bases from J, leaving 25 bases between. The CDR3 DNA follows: TGTGCCAGCAGTCGATGGGGCAGGGTGGGTGGTGAGAATTCACCCCTCCACTTT. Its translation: CASSRWGRVGGENSPLHF. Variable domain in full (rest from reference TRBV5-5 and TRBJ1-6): DAGVTQSPTHLIKTRGQQVTLRCSPISGHKSVSWYQQVLGQGPQFIFQYYEKEERGRGNFPDRFSARQFPNYSSELNVNALLLGDSALYLCASSRWGRVGGENSPLHFGNGTRLTVT.

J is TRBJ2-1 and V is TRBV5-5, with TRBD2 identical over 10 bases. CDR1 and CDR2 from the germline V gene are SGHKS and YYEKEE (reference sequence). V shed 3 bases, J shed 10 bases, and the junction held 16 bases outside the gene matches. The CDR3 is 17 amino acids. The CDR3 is CASSSNPGLAREIEQFF. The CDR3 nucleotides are TGTGCCAGCAGCTCAAACCCGGGACTAGCGCGGGAAATCGAGCAGTTCTTC.

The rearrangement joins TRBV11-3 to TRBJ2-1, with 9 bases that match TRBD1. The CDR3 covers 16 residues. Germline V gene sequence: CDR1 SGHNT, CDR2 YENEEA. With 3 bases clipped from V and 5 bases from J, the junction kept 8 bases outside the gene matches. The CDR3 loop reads CASSLRQGGSDNEQFF. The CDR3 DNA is TGTGCCAGCAGCTTGAGACAGGGGGGCTCGGACAATGAGCAGTTCTTC.

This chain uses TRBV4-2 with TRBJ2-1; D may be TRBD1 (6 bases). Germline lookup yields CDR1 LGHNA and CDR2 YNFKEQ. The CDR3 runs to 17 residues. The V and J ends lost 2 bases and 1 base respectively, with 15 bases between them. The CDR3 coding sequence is TGTGCCAGCAGCCAAAGGATACAACAGGGTTCCTACAATGAGCAGTTCTTC. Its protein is CASSQRIQQGSYNEQFF.

The CDR3 reads CASSKPGQGAVNTEAFF. The DNA for the CDR3 is TGTGCCAGCAGCAAGCCGGGACAGGGGGCGGTGAACACTGAAGCTTTCTTT. The chain joins TRBV5-6 to TRBJ1-1; 12 nucleotides align to TRBD1. Unmatched junction bases numbered 7, after V lost 4 bases and J lost 0 bases. The CDR3 consists of 17 residues. Germline V gene data show CDR1 as SGHDT and CDR2 as YYEEEE.

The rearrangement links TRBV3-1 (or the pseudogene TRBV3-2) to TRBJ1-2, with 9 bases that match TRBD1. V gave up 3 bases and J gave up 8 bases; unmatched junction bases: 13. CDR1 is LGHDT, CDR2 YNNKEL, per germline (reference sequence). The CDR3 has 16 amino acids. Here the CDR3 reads CASSHTQGASLAGYTF. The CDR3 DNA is TGTGCCAGCAGCCACACACAGGGGGCTTCCCTCGCAGGCTACACCTTC.

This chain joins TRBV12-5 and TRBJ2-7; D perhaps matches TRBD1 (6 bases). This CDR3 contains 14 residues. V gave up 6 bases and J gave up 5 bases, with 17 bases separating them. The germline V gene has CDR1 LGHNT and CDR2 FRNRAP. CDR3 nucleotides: TGTGCTAGTGGGTTAGCCCCCACAGGGAACGAGCAGTACTTC. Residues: CASGLAPTGNEQYF.

The CDR3 region is CASSLGAGTDTQYF. The CDR3 DNA reads as TGTGCCAGCAGCTTAGGTGCGGGTACAGATACGCAGTATTTT. The V gene is TRBV7-2, the J gene TRBJ2-3; tentatively, D is TRBD2 (5 bases). This CDR3 comprises 14 residues. Trimming cost V 1 base and J 3 bases, with 8 bases left between them. CDR1 is SGHTA and CDR2 is FQGNSA in the germline V gene.

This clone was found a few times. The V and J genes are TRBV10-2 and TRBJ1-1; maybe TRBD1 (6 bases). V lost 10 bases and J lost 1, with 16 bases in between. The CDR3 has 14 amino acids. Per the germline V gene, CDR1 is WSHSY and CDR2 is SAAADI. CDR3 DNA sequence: TGCGCCACTATACCAGGGGATAAGAACACTGAAGCTTTCTTT. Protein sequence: CATIPGDKNTEAFF.

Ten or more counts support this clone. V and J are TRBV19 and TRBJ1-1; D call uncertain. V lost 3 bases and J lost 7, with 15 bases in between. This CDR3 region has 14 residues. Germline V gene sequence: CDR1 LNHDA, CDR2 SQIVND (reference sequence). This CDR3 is CASSIGRGLYEAFF. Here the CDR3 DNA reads TGTGCCAGTAGTATCGGAAGAGGACTTTATGAAGCTTTCTTT.

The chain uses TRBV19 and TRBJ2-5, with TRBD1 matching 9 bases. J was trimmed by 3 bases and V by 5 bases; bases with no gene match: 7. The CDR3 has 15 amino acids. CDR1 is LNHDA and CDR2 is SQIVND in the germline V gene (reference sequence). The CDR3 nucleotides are TGTGCCAGTAGTCCGGACAGGGGCCCTAAAGAGACCCAGTACTTC. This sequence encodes CASSPDRGPKETQYF.

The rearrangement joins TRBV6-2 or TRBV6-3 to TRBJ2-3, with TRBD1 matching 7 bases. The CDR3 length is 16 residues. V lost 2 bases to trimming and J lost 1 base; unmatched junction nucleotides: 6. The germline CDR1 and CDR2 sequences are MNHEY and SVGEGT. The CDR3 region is CASSYGKGAGTDTQYF. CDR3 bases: TGTGCCAGCAGTTACGGCAAGGGGGCAGGCACAGATACGCAGTATTTT.

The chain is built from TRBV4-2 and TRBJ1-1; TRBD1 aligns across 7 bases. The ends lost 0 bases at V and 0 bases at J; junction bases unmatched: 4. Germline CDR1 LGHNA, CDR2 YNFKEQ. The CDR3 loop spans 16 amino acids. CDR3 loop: CASSQDRGPVNTEAFF. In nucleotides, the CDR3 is TGTGCCAGCAGCCAAGATAGGGGGCCGGTGAACACTGAAGCTTTCTTT.

In DNA, the CDR3 is TGTGCCAGTAGTATGTTAGCGGGGGGTGGCAATGAGCAGTTCTTC. The encoded protein is CASSMLAGGGNEQFF. The chain has TRBV19 and TRBJ2-1, with 10 bases fitting TRBD2. The germline V gene encodes CDR1 LNHDA and CDR2 SQIVND (reference sequence). The trim removed 3 bases at V and 6 bases at J, leaving 5 bases unmatched. The CDR3 loop spans 15 amino acids.

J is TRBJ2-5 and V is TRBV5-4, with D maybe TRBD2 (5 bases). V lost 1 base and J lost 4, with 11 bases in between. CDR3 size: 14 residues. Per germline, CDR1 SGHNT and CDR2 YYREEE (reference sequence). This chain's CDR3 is CASSLMREGETQYF. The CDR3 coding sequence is TGTGCCAGCAGCTTGATGAGGGAAGGAGAGACCCAGTACTTC.

The CDR3 spells CSVARTGGGEKLFF. The CDR3, as DNA: TGCAGCGTTGCCCGCACAGGGGGAGGCGAAAAACTGTTTTTT. The chain couples TRBV29-1 to TRBJ1-4; 8 bases map to TRBD1. J lost 8 bases, V lost 4 bases, and 9 bases had no gene match. Germline V lookup: CDR1 SQVTM, CDR2 ANQGSEA. CDR3 length equals 14 residues.

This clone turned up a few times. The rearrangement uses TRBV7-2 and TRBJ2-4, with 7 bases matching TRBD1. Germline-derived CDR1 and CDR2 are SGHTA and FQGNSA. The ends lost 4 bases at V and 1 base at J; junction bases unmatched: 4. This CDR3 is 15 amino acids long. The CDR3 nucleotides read TGTGCCAGCAGCTATGGACAGGACGCCAAAAACATTCAGTACTTC. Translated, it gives CASSYGQDAKNIQYF.

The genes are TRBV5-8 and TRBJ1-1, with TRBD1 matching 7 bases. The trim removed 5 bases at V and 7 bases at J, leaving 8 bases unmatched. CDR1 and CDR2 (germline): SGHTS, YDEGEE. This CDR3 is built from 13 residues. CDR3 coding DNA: TGTGCCAGCAGTCACGGACAGGAGGATGAAGCTTTCTTT. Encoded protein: CASSHGQEDEAFF. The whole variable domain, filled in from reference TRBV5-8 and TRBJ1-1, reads EAGVTQSPTHLIKTRGQQATLRCSPISGHTSVYWYQQALGLGLQFLLWYDEGEERNRGNFPPRFSGRQFPNYSSELNVNALELEDSALYLCASSHGQEDEAFFGQGTRLTVV.

The CDR3, as DNA: TGTGCCAGTAGTGCGTCCGGGACTAGCGGGAGCTCCGGCGAGCAGTACTTC. The encoded protein is CASSASGTSGSSGEQYF. The rearrangement links TRBV19 to TRBJ2-7; 14 nucleotides align to TRBD2. The CDR3 consists of 17 residues. V dropped 5 bases and J dropped 6; count of bases not matched to a gene: 12. Germline assignment: CDR1 LNHDA and CDR2 SQIVND (reference sequence).

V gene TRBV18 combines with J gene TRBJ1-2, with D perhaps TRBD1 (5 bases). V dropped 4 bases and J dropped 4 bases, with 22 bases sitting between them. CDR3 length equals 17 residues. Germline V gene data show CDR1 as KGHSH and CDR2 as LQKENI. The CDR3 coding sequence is TGTGCCAGCTCACGAACAATGCCGGGAGGGGCCTTCTATGGCTACACCTTC. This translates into CASSRTMPGGAFYGYTF.

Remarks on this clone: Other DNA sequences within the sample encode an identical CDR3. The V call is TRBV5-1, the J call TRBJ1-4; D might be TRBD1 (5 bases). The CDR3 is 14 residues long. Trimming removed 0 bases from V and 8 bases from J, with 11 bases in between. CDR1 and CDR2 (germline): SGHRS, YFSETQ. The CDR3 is CASSLGQGGEKLFF. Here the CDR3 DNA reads TGCGCCAGCAGCTTGGGGCAGGGAGGAGAAAAACTGTTTTTT.

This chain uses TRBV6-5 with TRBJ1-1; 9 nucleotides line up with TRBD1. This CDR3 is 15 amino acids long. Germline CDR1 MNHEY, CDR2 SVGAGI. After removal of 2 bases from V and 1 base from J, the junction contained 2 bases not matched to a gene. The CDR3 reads CASSYGGQGNTEAFF. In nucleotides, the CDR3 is TGTGCCAGCAGTTACGGGGGACAGGGGAACACTGAAGCTTTCTTT.

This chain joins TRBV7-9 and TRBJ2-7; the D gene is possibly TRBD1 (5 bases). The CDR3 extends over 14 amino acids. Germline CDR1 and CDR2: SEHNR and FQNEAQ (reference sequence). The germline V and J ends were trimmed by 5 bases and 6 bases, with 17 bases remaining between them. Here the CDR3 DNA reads TGTGCCAGCAGCCCAGGGCCGTCCCAGGGCGAGCAGTACTTC. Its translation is CASSPGPSQGEQYF.

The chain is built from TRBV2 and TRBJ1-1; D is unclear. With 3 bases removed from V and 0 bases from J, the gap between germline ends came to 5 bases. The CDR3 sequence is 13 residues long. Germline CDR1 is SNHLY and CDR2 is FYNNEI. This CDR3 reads CASSEGLNTEAFF. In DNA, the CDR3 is TGTGCCAGCAGTGAGGGCCTGAACACTGAAGCTTTCTTT.

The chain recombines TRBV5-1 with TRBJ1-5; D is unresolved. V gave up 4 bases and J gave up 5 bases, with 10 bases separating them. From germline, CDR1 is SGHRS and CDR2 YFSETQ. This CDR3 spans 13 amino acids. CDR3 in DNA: TGCGCCAGCAGCATTAACAGAGATCAGCCCCAGCATTTT. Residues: CASSINRDQPQHF.

CDR3 DNA: TGTGCCAGCAGCGTAGCTCCTAGCGGCGCCCAAGAGACCCAGTACTTC. This translates into CASSVAPSGAQETQYF. The chain joins TRBV9 to TRBJ2-5, with TRBD2 identical over 7 bases. The CDR3 has 16 amino acids. The J segment lost 1 base and the V segment lost 0 bases, leaving 6 bases of the junction unmatched. Looked up from germline, CDR1 is SGDLS and CDR2 is YYNGEE.

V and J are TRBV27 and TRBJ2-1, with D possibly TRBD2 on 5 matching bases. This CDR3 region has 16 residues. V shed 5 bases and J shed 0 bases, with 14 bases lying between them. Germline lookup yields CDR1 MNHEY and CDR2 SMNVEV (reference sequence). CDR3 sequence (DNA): TGTGCCAGCAGTCCGAGCGGTTCTATCTCCTACAATGAGCAGTTCTTC. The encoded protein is CASSPSGSISYNEQFF.

This CDR3 reads CASSLSPSGDTGELFF. The CDR3 DNA sequence: TGCGCCAGCAGCTTAAGTCCTAGCGGGGACACCGGGGAGCTGTTTTTT. The rearrangement links TRBV5-1 to TRBJ2-2, with TRBD2 matching over 9 bases. This CDR3 contains 16 residues. The germline V gene has CDR1 SGHRS and CDR2 YFSETQ. Trimming took 2 bases from V and 3 from J; bases not matched to a gene: 5.

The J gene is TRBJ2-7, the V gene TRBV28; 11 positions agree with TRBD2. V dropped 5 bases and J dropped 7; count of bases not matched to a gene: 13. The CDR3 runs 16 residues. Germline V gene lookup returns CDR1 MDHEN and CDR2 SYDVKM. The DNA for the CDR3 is TGTGCCAGCAGTCCCCCCGGACTAGCGGGTATTGGGGAGCAGTACTTC. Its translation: CASSPPGLAGIGEQYF. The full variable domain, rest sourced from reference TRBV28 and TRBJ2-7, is DVKVTQSSRYLVKRTGEKVFLECVQDMDHENMFWYRQDPGLGLRLIYFSYDVKMKEKGDIPEGYSVSREKKERFSLILESASTNQTSMYLCASSPPGLAGIGEQYFGPGTRLTVT.